The sample holds one count of the clone carrying this T cell receptor beta chain. The CDR3 is 12 residues long. Deletions cut 4 bases from V and 6 bases from J, with 7 bases between. Germline loops: CDR1 MNHEY, CDR2 SVGEGT. These data belong to a study of blood T cell repertoires in COVID-19. Sequencing used immunoSEQ multiplex PCR; TCRdb keeps in-frame clones, though not all of them. The sample holds around 100,000 clones, about 89% seen once. The sequence came from a man aged 45-60 years with acute or convalescent COVID-19. The rearrangement joins TRBV6-2 or TRBV6-3 to TRBJ2-1; no clear D. The sequencing sample was made of peripheral blood. In DNA, the CDR3 is TGTGCCAGCAGTTGGCTTCCCAATGAGCAGTTCTTC. As protein: CASSWLPNEQFF.